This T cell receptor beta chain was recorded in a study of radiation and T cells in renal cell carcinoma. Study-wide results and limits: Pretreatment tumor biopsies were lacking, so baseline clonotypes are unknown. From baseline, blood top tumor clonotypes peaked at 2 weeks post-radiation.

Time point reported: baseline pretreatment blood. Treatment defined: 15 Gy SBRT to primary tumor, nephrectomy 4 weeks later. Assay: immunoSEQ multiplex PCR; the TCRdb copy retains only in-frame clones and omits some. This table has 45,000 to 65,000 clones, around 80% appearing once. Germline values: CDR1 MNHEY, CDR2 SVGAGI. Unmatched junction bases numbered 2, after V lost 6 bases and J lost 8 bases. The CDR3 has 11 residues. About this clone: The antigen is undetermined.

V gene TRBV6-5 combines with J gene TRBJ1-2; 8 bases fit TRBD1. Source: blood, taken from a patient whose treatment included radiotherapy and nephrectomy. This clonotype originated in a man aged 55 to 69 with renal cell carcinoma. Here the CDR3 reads CASRDRDGYTF. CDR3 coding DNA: TGTGCCAGCAGGGACAGGGACGGCTACACCTTC.